This TCR beta chain was recovered during a study of tissue T cells after allogeneic stem cell transplantation. Notes on the study in general: Motif-based clustering found tissue-specific repertoire signatures shared across patients, though few clones were shared. TCR repertoires tracked anatomic similarity, regardless of disease or transplant status. Tissue-detected TCR repertoire was only partly captured by blood and spleen T cells.

To note about this clone: Its specificity is not known. The listed genes are named as in mouse. The read stops 1 residue short of the end of the CDR3; the missing end is completed from the germline J gene.

V lost 6 bases, J lost 0 bases, and 9 bases stayed unmatched. Germline V gives CDR1 FNHDT, CDR2 SITEND (reference sequence). This CDR3 has 16 amino acids. Time point denoted: mouse harvest day 7 after allogeneic transplant. Each mouse received 10^7 T-cell-depleted marrow cells plus 10^6 splenic CD5+ T cells by tail vein. Mice had MHC-mismatched B6 into BALB/c GVHD, sampled day 7 or 14. Clones were sequenced by immunoSEQ multiplex PCR, and TCRdb holds only the in-frame ones, with some missing. The sample has around 7,700 clones, about 47% seen once. The chain couples TRBV19 to TRBJ1-2; 9 bases line up with TRBD1. This receptor was identified in a female BALB/c mouse given C57BL/6 T cells with graft-versus-host disease after an allogeneic hematopoietic cell transplant. The sequenced material came from gut tissue. The CDR3 sequence is CASTLFRDRANSDYTF. CDR3 bases read: TGTGCCAGCACCCTCTTCCGGGACAGGGCAAACTCCGACTACACC.